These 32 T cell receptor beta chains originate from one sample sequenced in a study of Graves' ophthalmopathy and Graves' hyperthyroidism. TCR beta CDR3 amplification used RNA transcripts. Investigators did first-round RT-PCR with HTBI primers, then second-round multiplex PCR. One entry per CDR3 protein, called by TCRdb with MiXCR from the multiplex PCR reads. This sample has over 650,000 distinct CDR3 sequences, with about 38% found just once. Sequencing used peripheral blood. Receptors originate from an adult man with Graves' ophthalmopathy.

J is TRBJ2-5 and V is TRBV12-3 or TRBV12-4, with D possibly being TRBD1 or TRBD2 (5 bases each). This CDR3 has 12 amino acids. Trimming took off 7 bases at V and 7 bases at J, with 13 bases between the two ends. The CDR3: CASTPGTGTQYF. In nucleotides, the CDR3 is TGTGCCAGCACCCCGGGAACAGGGACCCAGTACTTC.

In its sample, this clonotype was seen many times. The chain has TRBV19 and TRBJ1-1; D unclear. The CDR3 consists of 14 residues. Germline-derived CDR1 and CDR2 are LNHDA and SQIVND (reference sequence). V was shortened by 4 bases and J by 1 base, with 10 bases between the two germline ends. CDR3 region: CASSKLRGNTEAFF. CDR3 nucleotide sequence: TGTGCCAGTAGTAAGCTACGGGGGAACACTGAAGCTTTCTTT.

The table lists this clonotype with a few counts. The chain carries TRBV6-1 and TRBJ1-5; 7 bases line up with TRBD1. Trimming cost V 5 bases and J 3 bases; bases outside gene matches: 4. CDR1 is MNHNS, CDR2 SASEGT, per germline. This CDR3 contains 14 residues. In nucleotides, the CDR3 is TGTGCCAGCAGTCCCAGGGGGTTCAATCAGCCCCAGCATTTT. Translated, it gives CASSPRGFNQPQHF.

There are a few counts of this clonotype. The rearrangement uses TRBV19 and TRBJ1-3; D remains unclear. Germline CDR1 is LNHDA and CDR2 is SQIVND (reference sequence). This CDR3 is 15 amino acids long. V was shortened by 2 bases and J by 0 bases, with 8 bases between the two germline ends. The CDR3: CASSIKYNSGNTIYF. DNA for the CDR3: TGTGCCAGTAGTATAAAGTACAACTCTGGAAACACCATATATTTT.

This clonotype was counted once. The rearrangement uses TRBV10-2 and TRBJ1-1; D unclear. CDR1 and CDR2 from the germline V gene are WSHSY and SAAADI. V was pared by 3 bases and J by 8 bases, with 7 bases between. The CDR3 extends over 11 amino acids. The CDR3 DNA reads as TGCGCCAGCAGTGATTCCCCAGAAGCTTTCTTT. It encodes CASSDSPEAFF.

The CDR3: CSARLGMWYGYTEAFF. The CDR3 DNA reads TGCAGCGCTCGCTTGGGGATGTGGTATGGCTACACTGAAGCTTTCTTT. V and J are TRBV29-1 and TRBJ1-1; D call uncertain. The CDR3 is 16 amino acids. Trimming removed 7 bases from V and 3 bases from J, with 24 bases in between. Per the germline V gene, CDR1 is SQVTM and CDR2 is ANQGSEA.

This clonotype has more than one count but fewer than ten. CDR3 in amino acids: CASIRGLMVVYEQYF. In DNA, the CDR3 is TGTGCCAGCATCAGGGGGCTTATGGTGGTCTACGAGCAGTACTTC. The V call is TRBV2, the J call TRBJ2-7; TRBD1 matches at 8 bases. The germline CDR1 and CDR2 sequences are SNHLY and FYNNEI. The ends lost 7 bases at V and 3 bases at J; junction bases unmatched: 11. The CDR3 has 15 amino acids. Using reference TRBV2 and TRBJ2-7 for the parts outside the CDR3, the full variable domain is EPEVTQTPSHQVTQMGQEVILRCVPISNHLYFYWYRQILGQKVEFLVSFYNNEISEKSEIFDDQFSVERPDGSNFTLKIRSTKLEDSAMYFCASIRGLMVVYEQYFGPGTRLTVT.

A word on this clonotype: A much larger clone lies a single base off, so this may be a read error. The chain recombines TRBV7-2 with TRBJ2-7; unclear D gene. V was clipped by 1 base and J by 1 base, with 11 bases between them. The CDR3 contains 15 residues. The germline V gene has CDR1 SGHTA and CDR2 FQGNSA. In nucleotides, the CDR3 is TGTGCCAGCAGCTTAGATTATCCCGGATCCTACGAGCAGTACTTC. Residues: CASSLDYPGSYEQYF.

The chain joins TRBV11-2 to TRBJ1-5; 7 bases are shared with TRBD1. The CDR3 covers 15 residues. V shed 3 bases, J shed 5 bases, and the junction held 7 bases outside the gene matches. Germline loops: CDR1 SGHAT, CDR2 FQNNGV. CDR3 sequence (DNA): TGTGCCAGCAGCTTGAGACAGGGAGCGGATCAGCCCCAGCATTTT. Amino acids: CASSLRQGADQPQHF. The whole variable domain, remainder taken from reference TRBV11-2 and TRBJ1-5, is EAGVAQSPRYKIIEKRQSVAFWCNPISGHATLYWYQQILGQGPKLLIQFQNNGVVDDSQLPKDRFSAERLKGVDSTLKIQPAKLEDSAVYLCASSLRQGADQPQHFGDGTRLSIL.

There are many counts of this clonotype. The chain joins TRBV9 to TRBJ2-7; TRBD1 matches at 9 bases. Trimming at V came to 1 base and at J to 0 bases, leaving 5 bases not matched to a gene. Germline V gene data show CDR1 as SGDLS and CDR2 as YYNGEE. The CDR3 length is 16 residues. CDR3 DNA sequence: TGTGCCAGCAGCGTATCAGGGACAGGGAGCTCCTACGAGCAGTACTTC. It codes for CASSVSGTGSSYEQYF.

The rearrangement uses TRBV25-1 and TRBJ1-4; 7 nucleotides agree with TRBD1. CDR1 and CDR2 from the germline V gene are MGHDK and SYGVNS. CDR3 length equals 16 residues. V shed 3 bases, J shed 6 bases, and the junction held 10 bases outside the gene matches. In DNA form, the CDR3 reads TGTGCCAGCAGTGATGGGTCAGGGACAGTTCATGAAAAACTGTTTTTT. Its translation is CASSDGSGTVHEKLFF.

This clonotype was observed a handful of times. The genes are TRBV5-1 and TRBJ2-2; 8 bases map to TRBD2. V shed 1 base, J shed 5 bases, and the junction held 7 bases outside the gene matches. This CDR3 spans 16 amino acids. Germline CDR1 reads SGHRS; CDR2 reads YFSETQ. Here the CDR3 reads CASSLSGGILTGELFF. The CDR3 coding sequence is TGCGCCAGCAGCTTGTCGGGAGGGATACTTACCGGGGAGCTGTTTTTT. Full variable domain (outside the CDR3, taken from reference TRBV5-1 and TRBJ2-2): KAGVTQTPRYLIKTRGQQVTLSCSPISGHRSVSWYQQTPGQGLQFLFEYFSETQRNKGNFPGRFSGRQFSNSRSEMNVSTLELGDSALYLCASSLSGGILTGELFFGEGSRLTVL.

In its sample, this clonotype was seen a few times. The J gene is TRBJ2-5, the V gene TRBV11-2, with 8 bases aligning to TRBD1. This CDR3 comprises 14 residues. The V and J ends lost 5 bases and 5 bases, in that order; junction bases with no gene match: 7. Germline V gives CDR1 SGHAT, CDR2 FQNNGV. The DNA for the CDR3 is TGTGCCAGCAGCACGACAGGGGCTAGGGAGACCCAGTACTTC. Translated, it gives CASSTTGARETQYF.

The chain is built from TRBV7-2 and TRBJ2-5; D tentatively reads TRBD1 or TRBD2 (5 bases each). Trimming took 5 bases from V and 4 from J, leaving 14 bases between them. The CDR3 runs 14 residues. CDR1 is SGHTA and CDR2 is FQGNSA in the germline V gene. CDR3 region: CASSILPGAETQYF. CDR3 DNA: TGTGCCAGCAGCATACTTCCCGGGGCAGAGACCCAGTACTTC.

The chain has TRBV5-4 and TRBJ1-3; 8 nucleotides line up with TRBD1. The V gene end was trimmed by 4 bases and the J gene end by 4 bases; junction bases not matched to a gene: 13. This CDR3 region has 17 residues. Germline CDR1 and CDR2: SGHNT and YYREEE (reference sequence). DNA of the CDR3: TGTGCCAGCAGCATGGGGGGCAGGGGGCTATTGGGAAACACCATATATTTT. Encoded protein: CASSMGGRGLLGNTIYF.

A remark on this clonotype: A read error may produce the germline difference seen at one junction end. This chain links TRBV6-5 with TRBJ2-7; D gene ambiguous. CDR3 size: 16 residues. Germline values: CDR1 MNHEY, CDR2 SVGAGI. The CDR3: CANSYSGGQVPYEQYF. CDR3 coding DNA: TGTGCCAACAGTTACTCAGGTGGGCAGGTACCCTACGAGCAGTACTTC.

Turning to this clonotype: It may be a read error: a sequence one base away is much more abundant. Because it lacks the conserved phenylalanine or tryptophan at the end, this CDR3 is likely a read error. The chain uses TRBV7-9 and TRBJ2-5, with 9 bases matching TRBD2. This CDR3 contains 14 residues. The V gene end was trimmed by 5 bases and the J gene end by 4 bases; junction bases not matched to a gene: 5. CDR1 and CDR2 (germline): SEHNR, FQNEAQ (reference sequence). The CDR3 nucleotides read TGTGCCAGCAGCCGGGGGACTAGCCCAGAGACCCAGTACCTC. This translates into CASSRGTSPETQYL.

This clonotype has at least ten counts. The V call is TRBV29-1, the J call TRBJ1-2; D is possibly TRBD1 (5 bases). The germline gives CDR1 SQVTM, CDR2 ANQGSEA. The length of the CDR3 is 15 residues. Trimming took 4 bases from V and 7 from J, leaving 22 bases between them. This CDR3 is CSVVRAGTAIGGYTF. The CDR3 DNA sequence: TGCAGCGTTGTCCGTGCTGGGACGGCTATAGGTGGCTACACCTTC.

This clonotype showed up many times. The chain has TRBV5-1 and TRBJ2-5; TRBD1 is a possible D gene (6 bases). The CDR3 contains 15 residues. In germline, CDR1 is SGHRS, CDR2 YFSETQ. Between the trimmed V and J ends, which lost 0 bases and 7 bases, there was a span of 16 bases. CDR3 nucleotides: TGCGCCAGCAGCTTGGACCAGGGGCAAGTCCGGACCCAGTACTTC. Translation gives CASSLDQGQVRTQYF.

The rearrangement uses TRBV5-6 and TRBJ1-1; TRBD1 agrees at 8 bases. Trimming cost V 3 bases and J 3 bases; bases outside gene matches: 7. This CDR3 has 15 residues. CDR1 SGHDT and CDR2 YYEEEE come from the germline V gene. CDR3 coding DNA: TGTGCCAGCAGCTCCTCTACAGGGGGTGACACTGAAGCTTTCTTT. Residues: CASSSSTGGDTEAFF. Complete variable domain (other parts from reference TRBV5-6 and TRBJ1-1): DAGVTQSPTHLIKTRGQQVTLRCSPKSGHDTVSWYQQALGQGPQFIFQYYEEEERQRGNFPDRFSGHQFPNYSSELNVNALLLGDSALYLCASSSSTGGDTEAFFGQGTRLTVV.

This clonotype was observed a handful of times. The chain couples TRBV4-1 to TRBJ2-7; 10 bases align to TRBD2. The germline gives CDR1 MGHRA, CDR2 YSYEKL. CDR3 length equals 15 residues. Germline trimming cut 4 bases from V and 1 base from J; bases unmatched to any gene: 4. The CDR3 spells CASSRSGGDSYEQYF. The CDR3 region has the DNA TGCGCCAGCAGCCGAAGCGGGGGGGATTCCTACGAGCAGTACTTC.

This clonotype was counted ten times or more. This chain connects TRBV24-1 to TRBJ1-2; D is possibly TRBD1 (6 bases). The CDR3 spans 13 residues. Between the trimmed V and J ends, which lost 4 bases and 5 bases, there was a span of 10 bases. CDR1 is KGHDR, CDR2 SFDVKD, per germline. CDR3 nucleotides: TGTGCCACCAGTGACTCAACAGGGTATGGCTACACCTTC. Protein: CATSDSTGYGYTF.

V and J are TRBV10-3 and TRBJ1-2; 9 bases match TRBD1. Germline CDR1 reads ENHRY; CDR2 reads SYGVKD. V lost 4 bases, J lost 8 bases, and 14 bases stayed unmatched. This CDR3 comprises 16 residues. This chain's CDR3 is CAISAPGTGQGRGYTF. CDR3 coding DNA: TGTGCCATCAGTGCGCCCGGGACAGGGCAGGGACGGGGCTACACCTTC.

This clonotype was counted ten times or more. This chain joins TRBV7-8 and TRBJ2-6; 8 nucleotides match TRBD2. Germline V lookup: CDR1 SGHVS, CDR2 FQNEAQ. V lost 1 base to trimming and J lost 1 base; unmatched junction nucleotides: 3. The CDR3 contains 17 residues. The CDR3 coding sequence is TGTGCCAGCAGCTTAGATCCGGGGGGGTCTGGGGCCAACGTCCTGACTTTC. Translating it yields CASSLDPGGSGANVLTF.

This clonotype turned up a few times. CDR3 residues: CSVEVGGGQETQYF. CDR3 DNA: TGCAGCGTTGAAGTAGGGGGAGGGCAAGAGACCCAGTACTTC. The J gene is TRBJ2-5, the V gene TRBV29-1, with TRBD2 as a possible D gene (7 bases). Deletions cut 1 base from V and 2 bases from J, with 11 bases between. Germline V lookup: CDR1 SQVTM, CDR2 ANQGSEA. This CDR3 is 14 amino acids long.

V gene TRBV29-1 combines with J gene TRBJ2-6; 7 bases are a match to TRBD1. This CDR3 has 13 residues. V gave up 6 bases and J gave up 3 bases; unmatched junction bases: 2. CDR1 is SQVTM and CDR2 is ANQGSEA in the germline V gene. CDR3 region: CSVGTVGANVLTF. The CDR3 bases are TGCAGCGTGGGGACAGTTGGGGCCAACGTCCTGACTTTC.

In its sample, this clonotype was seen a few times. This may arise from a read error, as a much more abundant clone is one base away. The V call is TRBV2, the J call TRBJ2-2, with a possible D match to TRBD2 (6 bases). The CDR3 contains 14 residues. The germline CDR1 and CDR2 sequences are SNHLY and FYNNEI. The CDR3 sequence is CASKSAGNTGGLFF. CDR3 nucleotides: TGTGCCAGCAAGTCGGCAGGGAACACCGGGGGGCTGTTTTTT.

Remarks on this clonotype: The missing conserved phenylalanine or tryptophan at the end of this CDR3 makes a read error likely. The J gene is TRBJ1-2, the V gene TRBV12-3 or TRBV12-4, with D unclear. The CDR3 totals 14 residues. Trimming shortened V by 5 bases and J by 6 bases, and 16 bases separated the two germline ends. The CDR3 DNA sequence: TGTGCCAGCAGTCTAGATAACACGGACGATGGCTACACCCTC. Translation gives CASSLDNTDDGYTL.

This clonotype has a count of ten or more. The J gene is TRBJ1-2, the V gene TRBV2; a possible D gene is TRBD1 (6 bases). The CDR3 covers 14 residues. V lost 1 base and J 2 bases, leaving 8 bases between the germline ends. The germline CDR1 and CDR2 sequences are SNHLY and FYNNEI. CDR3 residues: CASSEGQGNYGYTF. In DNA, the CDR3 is TGTGCCAGCAGTGAAGGGCAGGGGAACTATGGCTACACCTTC.

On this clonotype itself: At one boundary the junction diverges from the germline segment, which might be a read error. CDR3 DNA sequence: TGCGCCAGCAGCCAAAGAGACAGGGGGCCCGAGCAGTACTTC. Translating it yields CASSQRDRGPEQYF. This chain links TRBV7-2 with TRBJ2-7; TRBD1 matches 10 bases. Germline V gene lookup returns CDR1 SGHTA and CDR2 FQGNSA. This CDR3 has 14 residues.

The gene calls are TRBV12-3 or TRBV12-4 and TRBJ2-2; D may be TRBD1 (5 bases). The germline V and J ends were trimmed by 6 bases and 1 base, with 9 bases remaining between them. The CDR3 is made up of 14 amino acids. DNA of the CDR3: TGTGCCAGCAGAGTCAGGGAGAACACCGGGGAGCTGTTTTTT. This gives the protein CASRVRENTGELFF.

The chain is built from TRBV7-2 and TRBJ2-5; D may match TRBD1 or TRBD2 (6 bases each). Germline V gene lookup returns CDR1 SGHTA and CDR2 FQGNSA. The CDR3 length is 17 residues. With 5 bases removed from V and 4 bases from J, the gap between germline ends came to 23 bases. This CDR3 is CASSGRTQLGGSETQYF. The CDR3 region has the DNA TGTGCCAGCAGCGGTCGGACGCAACTGGGGGGCTCAGAGACCCAGTACTTC.